Detailed here is one T cell receptor (beta chain). This clone was picked up one time. Its antigen target is currently unknown. Nothing much larger sits one base from this clone, and base qualities are not available. The sample belongs to a study of control samples from healthy donors and cancer patients (dated by TCRdb to the early 2020s). The method was the immunoSEQ multiplex PCR assay. Here the immuneACCESS table is served through TCRdb, limited to in-frame sequences with V and J called. Missing clones are a known gap in these copies; in checked studies unresolved V genes cover under half, and the rest lacks a known reason. Here the sample has some 130,000 clones; 90% occur a single time. 2% to 3% of the sample goes to the ten largest clones. The germline V gene encodes CDR1 SGHNT and CDR2 YYREEE (reference sequence). Including cysteine and phenylalanine, the CDR3 has 15 amino acids. The entry retains the CDR3 DNA only, 45 bases that are in frame from base 1. Trimming removed 5 bases from V and 4 bases from J; the gene matches leave 10 bases unexplained.

The TCR originated in a man aged 40-49 years in good health. Sequencing used blood. Here the chain combines TRBV5-4 and TRBJ1-1; TRBD1 matches 8 bases in the middle. The CDR3 here reads CASSPGRQGPTEAFF. The DNA sequence follows: TGTGCCAGCAGTCCTGGTCGACAGGGGCCCACTGAAGCTTTCTTT.